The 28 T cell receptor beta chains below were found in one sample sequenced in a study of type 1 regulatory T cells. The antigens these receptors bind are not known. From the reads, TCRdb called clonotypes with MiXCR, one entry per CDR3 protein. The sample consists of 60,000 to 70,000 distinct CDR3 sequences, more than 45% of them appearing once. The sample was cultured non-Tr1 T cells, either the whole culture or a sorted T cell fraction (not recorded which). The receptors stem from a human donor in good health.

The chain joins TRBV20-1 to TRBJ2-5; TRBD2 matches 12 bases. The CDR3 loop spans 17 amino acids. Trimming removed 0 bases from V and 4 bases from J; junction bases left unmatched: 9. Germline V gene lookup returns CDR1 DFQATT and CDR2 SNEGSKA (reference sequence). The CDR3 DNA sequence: TGCAGTGCTAGAGAACTAGCGGGGGGCCGCCCTCGAGAGACCCAGTACTTC. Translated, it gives CSARELAGGRPRETQYF.

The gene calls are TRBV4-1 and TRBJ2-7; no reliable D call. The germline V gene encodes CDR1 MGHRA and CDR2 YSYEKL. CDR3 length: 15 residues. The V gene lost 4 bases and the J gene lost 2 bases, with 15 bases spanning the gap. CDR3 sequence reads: CASSPGRVETYEQYF. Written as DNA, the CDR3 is TGCGCCAGCAGCCCCGGCCGGGTCGAGACCTACGAGCAGTACTTC.

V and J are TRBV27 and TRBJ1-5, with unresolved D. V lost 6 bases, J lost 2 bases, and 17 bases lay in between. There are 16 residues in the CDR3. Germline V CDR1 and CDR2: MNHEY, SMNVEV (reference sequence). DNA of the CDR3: TGTGCCAGCAGCCCTACGGAACAATTTGGCAATCAGCCCCAGCATTTT. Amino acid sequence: CASSPTEQFGNQPQHF.

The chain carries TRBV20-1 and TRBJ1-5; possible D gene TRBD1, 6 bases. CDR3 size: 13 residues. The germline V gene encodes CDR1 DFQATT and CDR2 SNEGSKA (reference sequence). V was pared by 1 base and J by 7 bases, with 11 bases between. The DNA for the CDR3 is TGCAGTGCTAGAGGGGACATCCTCCAGCCCCAGCATTTT. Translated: CSARGDILQPQHF.

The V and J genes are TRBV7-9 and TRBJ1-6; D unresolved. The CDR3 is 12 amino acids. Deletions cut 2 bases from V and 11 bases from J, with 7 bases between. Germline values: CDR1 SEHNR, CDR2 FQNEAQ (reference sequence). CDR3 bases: TGTGCCAGCAGCTTAAGCATGCCACCCCTCCACTTT. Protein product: CASSLSMPPLHF. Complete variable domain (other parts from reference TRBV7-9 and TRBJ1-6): DTGVSQNPRHKITKRGQNVTFRCDPISEHNRLYWYRQTLGQGPEFLTYFQNEAQLEKSRLLSDRFSAERPKGSFSTLEIQRTEQGDSAMYLCASSLSMPPLHFGNGTRLTVT.

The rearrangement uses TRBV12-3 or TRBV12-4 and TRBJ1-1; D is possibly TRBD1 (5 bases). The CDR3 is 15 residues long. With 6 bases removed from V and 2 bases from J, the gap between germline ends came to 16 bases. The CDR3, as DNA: TGTGCCAGCAGCCTCTCGGGGGGAGGCAACACTGAAGCTTTCTTT. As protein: CASSLSGGGNTEAFF.

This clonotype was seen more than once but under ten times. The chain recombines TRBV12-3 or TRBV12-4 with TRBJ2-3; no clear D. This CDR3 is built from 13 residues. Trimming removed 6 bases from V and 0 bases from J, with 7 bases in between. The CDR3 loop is CASRRGSTDTQYF. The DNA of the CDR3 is TGTGCCAGCAGGCGCGGAAGCACAGATACGCAGTATTTT.

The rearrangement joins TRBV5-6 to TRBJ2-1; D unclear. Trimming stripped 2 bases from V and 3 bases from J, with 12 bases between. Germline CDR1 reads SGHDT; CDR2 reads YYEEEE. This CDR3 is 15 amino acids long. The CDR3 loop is CASSFYSLDYNEQFF. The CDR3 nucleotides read TGTGCCAGCAGCTTCTATAGCCTCGACTACAATGAGCAGTTCTTC.

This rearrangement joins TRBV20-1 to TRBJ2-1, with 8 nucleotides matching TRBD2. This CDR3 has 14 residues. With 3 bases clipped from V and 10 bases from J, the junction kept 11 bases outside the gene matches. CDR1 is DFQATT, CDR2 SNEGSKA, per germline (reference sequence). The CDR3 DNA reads TGCAGTGCTAGCAGGGGACTAGAGTCTAGCGAGCAGTTCTTC. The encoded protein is CSASRGLESSEQFF.

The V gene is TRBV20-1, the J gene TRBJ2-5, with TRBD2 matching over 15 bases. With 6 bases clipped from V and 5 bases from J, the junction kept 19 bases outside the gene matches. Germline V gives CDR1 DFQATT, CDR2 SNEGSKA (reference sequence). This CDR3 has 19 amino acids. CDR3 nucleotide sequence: TGCAGTGCCCCGAGAAGAGTTGGGACTAGCGGGGGGCCAGGGGAGACCCAGTACTTC. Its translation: CSAPRRVGTSGGPGETQYF.

The CDR3 here is CASTVTWGTQAEAFF. DNA for the CDR3: TGTGCCAGCACCGTCACCTGGGGGACCCAAGCTGAAGCTTTCTTT. The rearrangement links TRBV28 to TRBJ1-1, with D perhaps TRBD1 (5 bases). V gave up 7 bases and J gave up 6 bases, with 21 bases separating them. Germline CDR1 is MDHEN and CDR2 is SYDVKM. This CDR3 is 15 amino acids long.

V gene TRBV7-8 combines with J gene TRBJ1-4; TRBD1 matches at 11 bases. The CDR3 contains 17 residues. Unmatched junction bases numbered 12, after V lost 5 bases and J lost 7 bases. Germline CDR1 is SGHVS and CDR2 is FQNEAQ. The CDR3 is CASSPAGQGVVREKLFF. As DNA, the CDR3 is TGTGCCAGCAGCCCCGCGGGACAGGGGGTTGTACGTGAAAAACTGTTTTTT.

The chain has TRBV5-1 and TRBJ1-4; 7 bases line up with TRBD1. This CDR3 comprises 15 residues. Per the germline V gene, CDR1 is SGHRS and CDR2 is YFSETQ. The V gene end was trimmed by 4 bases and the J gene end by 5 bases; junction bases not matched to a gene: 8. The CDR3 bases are TGCGCCAGCAGCCCGGACGGGACAGCAAATGAAAAACTGTTTTTT. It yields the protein CASSPDGTANEKLFF.

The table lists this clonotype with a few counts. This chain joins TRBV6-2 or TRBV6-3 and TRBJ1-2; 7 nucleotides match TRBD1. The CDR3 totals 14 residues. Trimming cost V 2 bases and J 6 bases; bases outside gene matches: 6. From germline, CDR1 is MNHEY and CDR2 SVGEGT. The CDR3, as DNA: TGTGCCAGCAGTTACATTAGGGGGCTGGATGGCTACACCTTC. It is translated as CASSYIRGLDGYTF.

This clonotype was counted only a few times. CDR3 nucleotides: TGCGCCAGCAGCTTCGGCGACAGAAACACCGGGGAGCTGTTTTTT. Its protein product is CASSFGDRNTGELFF. The chain couples TRBV5-1 to TRBJ2-2; D is perhaps TRBD1 (5 bases). The germline V and J ends were trimmed by 2 bases and 2 bases, with 10 bases remaining between them. Germline CDR1 and CDR2: SGHRS and YFSETQ. The CDR3 covers 15 residues.

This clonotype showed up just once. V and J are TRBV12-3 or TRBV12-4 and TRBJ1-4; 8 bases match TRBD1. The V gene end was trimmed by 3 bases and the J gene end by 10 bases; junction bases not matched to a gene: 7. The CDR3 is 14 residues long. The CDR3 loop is CASSFSGGAGKLFF. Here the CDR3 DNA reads TGTGCCAGCAGTTTTTCAGGGGGCGCGGGAAAACTGTTTTTT.

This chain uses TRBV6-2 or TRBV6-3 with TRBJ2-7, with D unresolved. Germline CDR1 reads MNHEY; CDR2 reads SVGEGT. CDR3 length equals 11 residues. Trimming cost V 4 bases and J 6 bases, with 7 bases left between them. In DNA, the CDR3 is TGTGCCAGCAGTTTTGACCTCGAGCAGTACTTC. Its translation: CASSFDLEQYF.

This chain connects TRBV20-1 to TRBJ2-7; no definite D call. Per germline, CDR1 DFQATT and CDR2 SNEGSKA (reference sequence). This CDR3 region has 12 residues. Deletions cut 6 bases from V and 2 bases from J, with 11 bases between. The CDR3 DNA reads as TGCAGTGCGCCGGACCGGACCTACGAGCAGTACTTC. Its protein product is CSAPDRTYEQYF.

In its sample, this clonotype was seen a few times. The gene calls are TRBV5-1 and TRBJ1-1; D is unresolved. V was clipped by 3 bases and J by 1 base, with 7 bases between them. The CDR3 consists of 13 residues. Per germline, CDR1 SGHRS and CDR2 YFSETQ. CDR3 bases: TGCGCCAGCAGCTCCCCAACGAACACTGAAGCTTTCTTT. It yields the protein CASSSPTNTEAFF.

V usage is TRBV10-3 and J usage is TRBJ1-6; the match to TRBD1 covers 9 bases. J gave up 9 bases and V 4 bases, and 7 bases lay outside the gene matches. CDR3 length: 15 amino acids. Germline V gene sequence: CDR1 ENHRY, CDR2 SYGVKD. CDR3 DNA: TGTGCCATCAGTGGAGGACAGGGGCAGGGTTCACCCCTCCACTTT. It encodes CAISGGQGQGSPLHF.

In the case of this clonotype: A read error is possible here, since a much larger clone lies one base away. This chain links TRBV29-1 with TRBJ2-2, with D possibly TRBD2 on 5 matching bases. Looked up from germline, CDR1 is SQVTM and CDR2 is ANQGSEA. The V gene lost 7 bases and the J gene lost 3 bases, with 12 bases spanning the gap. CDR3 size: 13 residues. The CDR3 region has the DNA TGCAGCGCCGTGGGAGAGGACACCGGGGAGCTGTTTTTT. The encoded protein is CSAVGEDTGELFF.

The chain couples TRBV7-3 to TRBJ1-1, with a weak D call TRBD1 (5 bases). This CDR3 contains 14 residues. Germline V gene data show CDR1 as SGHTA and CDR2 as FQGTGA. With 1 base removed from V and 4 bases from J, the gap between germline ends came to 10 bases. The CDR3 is CASSLSGAGTEAFF. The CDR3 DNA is TGTGCCAGCAGCTTAAGCGGGGCGGGCACTGAAGCTTTCTTT. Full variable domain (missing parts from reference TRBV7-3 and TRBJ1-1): GAGVSQTPSNKVTEKGKYVELRCDPISGHTALYWYRQSLGQGPEFLIYFQGTGAADDSGLPNDRFFAVRPEGSVSTLKIQRTERGDSAVYLCASSLSGAGTEAFFGQGTRLTVV.

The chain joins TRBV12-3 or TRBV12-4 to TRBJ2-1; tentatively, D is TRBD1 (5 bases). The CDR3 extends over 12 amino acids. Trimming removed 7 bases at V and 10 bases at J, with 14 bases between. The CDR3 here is CASNSREGEQFF. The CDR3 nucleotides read TGTGCCAGCAATTCCAGGGAAGGCGAGCAGTTCTTC.

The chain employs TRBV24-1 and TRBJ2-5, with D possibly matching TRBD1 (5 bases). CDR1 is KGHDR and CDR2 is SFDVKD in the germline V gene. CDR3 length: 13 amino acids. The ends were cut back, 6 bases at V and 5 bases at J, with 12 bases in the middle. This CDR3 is CATSYGAFETQYF. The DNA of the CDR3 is TGTGCCACCAGTTATGGGGCGTTCGAGACCCAGTACTTC.

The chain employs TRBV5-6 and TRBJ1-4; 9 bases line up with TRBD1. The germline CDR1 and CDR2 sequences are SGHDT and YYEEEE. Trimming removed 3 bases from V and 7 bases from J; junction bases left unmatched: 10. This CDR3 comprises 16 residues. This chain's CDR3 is CASSYWTGAGAEKLFF. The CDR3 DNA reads TGTGCCAGCAGCTACTGGACAGGGGCGGGGGCTGAAAAACTGTTTTTT.

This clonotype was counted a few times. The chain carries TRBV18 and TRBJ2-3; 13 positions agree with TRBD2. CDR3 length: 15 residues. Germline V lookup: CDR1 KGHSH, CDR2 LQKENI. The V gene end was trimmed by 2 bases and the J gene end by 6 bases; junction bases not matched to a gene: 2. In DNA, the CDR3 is TGTGCCAGCTCACCAGGGACTAGCGGGGTGGATACGCAGTATTTT. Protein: CASSPGTSGVDTQYF.

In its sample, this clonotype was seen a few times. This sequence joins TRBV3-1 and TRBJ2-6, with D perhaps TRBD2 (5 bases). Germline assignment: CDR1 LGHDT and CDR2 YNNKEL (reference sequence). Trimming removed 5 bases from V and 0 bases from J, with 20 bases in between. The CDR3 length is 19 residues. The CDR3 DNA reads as TGTGCCAGCAGCTCCCCAGCCGGGGTGGGAAGCTCTGGGGCCAACGTCCTGACTTTC. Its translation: CASSSPAGVGSSGANVLTF.

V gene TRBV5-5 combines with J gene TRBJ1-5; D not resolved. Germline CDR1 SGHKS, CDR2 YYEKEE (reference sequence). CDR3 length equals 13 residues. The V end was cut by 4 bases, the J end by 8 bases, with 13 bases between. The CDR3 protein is CASSATVLKPQHF. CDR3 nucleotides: TGTGCCAGCAGCGCCACCGTCCTGAAGCCCCAGCATTTT.